This passage covers 23 T cell receptor beta chains from one sample sequenced in a study of regulatory T cells in long-lasting Graves disease. CDR3-region Arm-PCR and iRepertoire HTBI primers produced the TCR beta libraries. TCRdb analysed the multiplex PCR reads with MiXCR anew, one entry per CDR3 protein. This table has about 540,000 distinct CDR3 sequences, roughly 14% appearing once. Time point given: newly diagnosed GD, antithyroid drugs for less than 3 months. RNA extracted from PBMCs served as the sequencing template. The data also belong to a second study, concerning T cells in Graves' hyperthyroidism and ophthalmopathy.

This specimen was peripheral blood mononuclear cells (PBMCs), taken at new diagnosis, from a patient treated with antithyroid drugs. These receptors came from a man younger than 40 with Graves disease.

This clonotype came up a few times. The genes are TRBV7-9 and TRBJ2-7; D is undetermined. The CDR3 sequence is 10 residues long. Germline V gene data show CDR1 as SEHNR and CDR2 as FQNEAQ (reference sequence). V was shortened by 5 bases and J by 8 bases, with 7 bases between the two germline ends. CDR3 coding DNA: TGTGCCAGCAGCCCCAACCAGCAGTACTTC. Translation gives CASSPNQQYF.

A few counts support this clonotype. V is TRBV5-1 and J is TRBJ2-5; D is possibly TRBD2 (5 bases). Trimming pared 4 bases from V and 3 bases from J, leaving 19 bases between. Germline lookup yields CDR1 SGHRS and CDR2 YFSETQ. CDR3 length: 16 residues. The CDR3 region is CASSRDTGSREETQYF. Written as DNA, the CDR3 is TGCGCCAGCAGCCGCGACACGGGGAGTCGAGAAGAGACCCAGTACTTC.

This clonotype came up many times. This chain joins TRBV3-1 and TRBJ2-1, with a possible D match to TRBD2 (6 bases). The CDR3 extends over 12 amino acids. The germline CDR1 and CDR2 sequences are LGHDT and YNNKEL (reference sequence). The V and J ends lost 4 bases and 9 bases respectively, with 10 bases between them. The CDR3 here is CASSRRGAEQFF. The CDR3 bases are TGTGCCAGCAGCCGGCGGGGCGCTGAGCAGTTCTTC.

This clonotype appeared many times. The chain employs TRBV15 and TRBJ2-3; no definite D call. This CDR3 has 13 amino acids. Trimming removed 8 bases from V and 6 bases from J, with 15 bases in between. Germline-derived CDR1 and CDR2 are LNHNV and YYDKDF (reference sequence). The CDR3 loop reads CATADGLRDTQYF. CDR3 nucleotides: TGTGCCACCGCGGATGGGCTTAGGGATACGCAGTATTTT.

This clonotype was observed a few times. The CDR3 DNA reads as TGTGCCATCCCGACAGGGGCGGGCACCGGGGAGCTGTTTTTT. Residues: CAIPTGAGTGELFF. This chain joins TRBV10-3 and TRBJ2-2, with 8 bases lining up with TRBD1. The ends lost 8 bases at V and 4 bases at J; junction bases unmatched: 6. CDR3 length: 14 amino acids. CDR1 is ENHRY and CDR2 is SYGVKD in the germline V gene.

This clonotype has a handful of counts. One end of the junction fails to match germline, which may point to a read error. V is TRBV6-1 and J is TRBJ1-5; no definite D call. Germline CDR1 is MNHNS and CDR2 is SASEGT. CDR3 length: 15 amino acids. CDR3 coding DNA: TGTGCCAGCAGTGAAGAAGGGCTCGGCAATCGGCCCCAGCATTTT. Protein product: CASSEEGLGNRPQHF.

The rearrangement links TRBV5-4 to TRBJ2-5; D may be TRBD1 or TRBD2 (5 bases each). The germline V and J ends were trimmed by 3 bases and 7 bases, with 16 bases remaining between them. Germline CDR1 reads SGHNT; CDR2 reads YYREEE (reference sequence). The CDR3 is 14 amino acids. The CDR3 reads CASSSGPGSATQYF. Written as DNA, the CDR3 is TGTGCCAGCAGCTCGGGACCAGGGTCCGCGACCCAGTACTTC.

This clonotype showed up many times. This chain uses TRBV29-1 with TRBJ2-1, with D hard to call. CDR1 and CDR2 from the germline V gene are SQVTM and ANQGSEA. V lost 1 base, J lost 7 bases, and 11 bases lay in between. This CDR3 has 13 residues. As DNA, the CDR3 is TGCAGCGTTGAAGGCGGATGGGAAAATGAGCAGTTCTTC. The encoded protein is CSVEGGWENEQFF.

A remark on this clonotype: With a much larger clone just one base away, this may be a read error. The V call is TRBV11-3, the J call TRBJ2-1; 9 bases align to TRBD2. The CDR3 extends over 15 amino acids. Germline assignment: CDR1 SGHNT and CDR2 YENEEA. CDR3 sequence reads: CASSLLAGSGNGQFF. The CDR3 DNA reads TGTGCCAGCAGCTTACTAGCGGGAAGTGGTAATGGGCAGTTCTTC.

This clonotype has at least ten counts. CDR3: CASSLGQLPSETQYF. The DNA for the CDR3 is TGTGCCAGCAGCTTAGGACAACTTCCCTCAGAGACCCAGTACTTC. The gene calls are TRBV11-2 and TRBJ2-5; D unresolved. The V gene lost 1 base and the J gene lost 4 bases, with 13 bases spanning the gap. CDR1 SGHAT and CDR2 FQNNGV come from the germline V gene. The CDR3 extends over 15 amino acids.

The chain couples TRBV24-1 to TRBJ2-3; 9 positions match TRBD1. The CDR3 totals 15 residues. V was clipped by 5 bases and J by 4 bases; unmatched bases: 6. Germline V gene lookup returns CDR1 KGHDR and CDR2 SFDVKD. The CDR3 DNA sequence: TGTGCCACCAGTGGCTCCGGGACAGGGTCAGATACGCAGTATTTT. Its translation: CATSGSGTGSDTQYF.

This clonotype has a handful of counts. The V and J genes are TRBV7-2 and TRBJ2-3; 7 bases line up with TRBD2. Germline loops: CDR1 SGHTA, CDR2 FQGNSA. Trimming at V came to 8 bases and at J to 1 base, leaving 9 bases not matched to a gene. The CDR3 runs to 15 residues. DNA for the CDR3: TGTGCCAGCCGCCAGAGCGGGGAATGCACAGATACGCAGTATTTT. Translating it yields CASRQSGECTDTQYF.

J is TRBJ1-6 and V is TRBV7-9, with D hard to call. Germline CDR1 and CDR2: SEHNR and FQNEAQ (reference sequence). There are 14 residues in the CDR3. V was shortened by 2 bases and J by 6 bases, with 8 bases between the two germline ends. Here the CDR3 DNA reads TGTGCCAGCAGCTTAAACAGCCTTAATTCACCCCTCCACTTT. Its translation: CASSLNSLNSPLHF.

The chain employs TRBV10-3 and TRBJ2-1; 7 bases match TRBD1. Germline values: CDR1 ENHRY, CDR2 SYGVKD. The CDR3 has 14 amino acids. J gave up 8 bases and V 10 bases, and 14 bases lay outside the gene matches. In DNA form, the CDR3 reads TGTGCCACCACCGACAGGGCAGGTAACGATGAGCAGTTCTTC. Protein sequence: CATTDRAGNDEQFF.

This chain links TRBV5-1 with TRBJ1-1; D not certain. V shed 0 bases and J shed 5 bases, with 8 bases lying between them. The CDR3 covers 13 residues. Per germline, CDR1 SGHRS and CDR2 YFSETQ. CDR3 in amino acids: CASSLAFATEAFF. As DNA, the CDR3 is TGCGCCAGCAGCTTGGCTTTTGCTACTGAAGCTTTCTTT. The full variable domain, its missing parts supplied by reference TRBV5-1 and TRBJ1-1, is KAGVTQTPRYLIKTRGQQVTLSCSPISGHRSVSWYQQTPGQGLQFLFEYFSETQRNKGNFPGRFSGRQFSNSRSEMNVSTLELGDSALYLCASSLAFATEAFFGQGTRLTVV.

The gene calls are TRBV2 and TRBJ2-5; D remains ambiguous. CDR1 and CDR2 (germline): SNHLY, FYNNEI. CDR3 length equals 12 residues. The V end lost 6 bases, the J end lost 1 base, and 6 bases lay between the germline ends. The chain's CDR3 is CASRRLQETQYF. The DNA of the CDR3 is TGTGCCAGCAGGAGACTCCAAGAGACCCAGTACTTC.

The chain recombines TRBV6-4 with TRBJ2-1; D is perhaps TRBD1 or TRBD2 (5 bases each). CDR3 length equals 14 residues. Between the trimmed V and J ends, which lost 3 bases and 4 bases, there was a span of 10 bases. CDR1 and CDR2 (germline): MRHNA, SNTAGT. The CDR3, as DNA: TGTGCCAGCAGTGAGGGGACGGATTACAATGAGCAGTTCTTC. It encodes CASSEGTDYNEQFF.

This clonotype was seen a handful of times. A much more abundant neighbour one base away suggests this may be a read error. The genes are TRBV20-1 and TRBJ2-1; D is undetermined. The CDR3 has 15 residues. Germline V gene data show CDR1 as DFQATT and CDR2 as SNEGSKA (reference sequence). Here the CDR3 reads CRAKVEPWSYNEQFF. CDR3 in DNA: TGCAGAGCTAAGGTGGAACCTTGGTCCTACAATGAGCAGTTCTTC.

This clonotype was recorded many times. The V call is TRBV7-6, the J call TRBJ2-7; 10 bases are a match to TRBD2. CDR3 length: 15 residues. Germline V gene data show CDR1 as SGHVS and CDR2 as FNYEAQ. V dropped 1 base and J dropped 7; count of bases not matched to a gene: 7. CDR3 in DNA: TGTGCCAGCAGCTTAGACCCTAGCGGGAGTCGGGAGCAGTACTTC. This sequence encodes CASSLDPSGSREQYF.

The chain links TRBV6-1 to TRBJ1-4; TRBD1 aligns across 8 bases. Germline V lookup: CDR1 MNHNS, CDR2 SASEGT. Trimming removed 10 bases from V and 0 bases from J; junction bases left unmatched: 7. This CDR3 spans 15 amino acids. The CDR3 here is CATSDRGSTNEKLFF. CDR3 nucleotide sequence: TGTGCCACCAGCGACAGGGGATCAACTAATGAAAAACTGTTTTTT.

This clonotype was picked up a small number of times. V gene TRBV5-4 combines with J gene TRBJ1-1; the D gene is possibly TRBD1 (6 bases). The CDR3 has 13 residues. Trimming pared 3 bases from V and 8 bases from J, leaving 14 bases between. Germline CDR1 SGHNT, CDR2 YYREEE (reference sequence). The CDR3 nucleotides are TGTGCCAGCAGCTCCATGGACAGTTCCGAAGCTTTCTTT. It encodes CASSSMDSSEAFF.

This clonotype was picked up many times. The chain couples TRBV24-1 to TRBJ1-2; D is undetermined. From germline, CDR1 is KGHDR and CDR2 SFDVKD. CDR3 length: 12 residues. Trimming pared 4 bases from V and 8 bases from J, leaving 10 bases between. The CDR3 spells CATSDSTEGYTF. For the CDR3, the DNA is TGTGCCACCAGTGACTCGACGGAGGGCTACACCTTC.

This clonotype was detected ten times or more. The chain couples TRBV19 to TRBJ2-6; 7 bases map to TRBD2. Trimming cost V 8 bases and J 4 bases; bases outside gene matches: 5. Germline-derived CDR1 and CDR2 are LNHDA and SQIVND (reference sequence). There are 14 residues in the CDR3. CDR3 residues: CASWEGQGANVLTF. Here the CDR3 DNA reads TGTGCCAGTTGGGAGGGGCAGGGGGCCAACGTCCTGACTTTC. The full variable domain, in which reference TRBV19 and TRBJ2-6 provide the parts outside the CDR3, is DGGITQSPKYLFRKEGQNVTLSCEQNLNHDAMYWYRQDPGQGLRLIYYSQIVNDFQKGDIAEGYSVSREKKESFPLTVTSAQKNPTAFYLCASWEGQGANVLTFGAGSRLTVL.